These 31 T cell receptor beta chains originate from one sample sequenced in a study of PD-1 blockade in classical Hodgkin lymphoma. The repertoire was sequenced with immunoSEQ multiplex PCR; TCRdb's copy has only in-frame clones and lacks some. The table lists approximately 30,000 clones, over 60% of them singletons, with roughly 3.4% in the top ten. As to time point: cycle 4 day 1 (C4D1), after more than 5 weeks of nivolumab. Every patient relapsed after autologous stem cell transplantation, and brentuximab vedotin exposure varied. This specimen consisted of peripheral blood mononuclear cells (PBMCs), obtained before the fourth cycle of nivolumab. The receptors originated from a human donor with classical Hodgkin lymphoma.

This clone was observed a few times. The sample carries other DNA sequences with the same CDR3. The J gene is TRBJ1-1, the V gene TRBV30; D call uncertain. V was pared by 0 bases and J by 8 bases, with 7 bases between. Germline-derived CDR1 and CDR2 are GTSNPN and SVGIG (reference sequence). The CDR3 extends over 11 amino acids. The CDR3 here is CAWSVLQEAFF. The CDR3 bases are TGTGCCTGGAGTGTACTACAGGAAGCTTTCTTT. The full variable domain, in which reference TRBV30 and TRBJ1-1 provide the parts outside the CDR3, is SQTIHQWPATLVQPVGSPLSLECTVEGTSNPNLYWYRQAAGRGLQLLFYSVGIGQISSEVPQNLSASRPQDRQFILSSKKLLLSDSGFYLCAWSVLQEAFFGQGTRLTVV.

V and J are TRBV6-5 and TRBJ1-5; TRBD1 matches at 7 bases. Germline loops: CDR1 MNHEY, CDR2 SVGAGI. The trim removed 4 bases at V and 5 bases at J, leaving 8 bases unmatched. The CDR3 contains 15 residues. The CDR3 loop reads CASSFAYTGDQPQHF. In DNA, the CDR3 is TGTGCCAGCAGTTTTGCGTACACAGGGGATCAGCCCCAGCATTTT.

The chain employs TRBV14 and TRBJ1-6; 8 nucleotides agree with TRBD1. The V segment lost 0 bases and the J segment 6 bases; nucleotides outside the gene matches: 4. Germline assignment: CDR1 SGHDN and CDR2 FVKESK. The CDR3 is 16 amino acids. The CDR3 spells CASSQDRGQVNSPLHF. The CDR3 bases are TGTGCCAGCAGCCAAGATAGGGGACAGGTTAATTCACCCCTCCACTTT.

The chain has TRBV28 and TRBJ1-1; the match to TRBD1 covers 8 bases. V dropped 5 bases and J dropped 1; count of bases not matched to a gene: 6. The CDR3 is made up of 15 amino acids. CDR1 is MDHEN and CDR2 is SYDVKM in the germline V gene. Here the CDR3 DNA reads TGTGCCAGCAGTCTAGGGGACAGGAAGAACACTGAAGCTTTCTTT. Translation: CASSLGDRKNTEAFF.

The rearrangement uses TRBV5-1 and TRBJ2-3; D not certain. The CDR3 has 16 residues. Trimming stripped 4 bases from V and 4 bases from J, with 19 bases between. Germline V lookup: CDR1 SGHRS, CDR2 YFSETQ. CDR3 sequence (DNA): TGCGCCAGCAGCCCGAAGGTGGGCGGTATGGCAGATACGCAGTATTTT. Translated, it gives CASSPKVGGMADTQYF.

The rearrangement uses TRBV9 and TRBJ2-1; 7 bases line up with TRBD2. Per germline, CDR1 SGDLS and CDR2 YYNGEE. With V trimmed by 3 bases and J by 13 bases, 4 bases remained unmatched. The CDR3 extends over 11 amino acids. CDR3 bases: TGTGCCAGCAGCGCCGGACTAGATCAGTTCTTC. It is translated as CASSAGLDQFF.

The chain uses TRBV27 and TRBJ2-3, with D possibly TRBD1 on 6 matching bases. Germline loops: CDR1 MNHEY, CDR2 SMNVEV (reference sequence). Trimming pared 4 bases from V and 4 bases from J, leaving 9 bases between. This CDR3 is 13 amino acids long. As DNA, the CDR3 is TGTGCCAGCAGTTCCGGACAGCCAGATACGCAGTATTTT. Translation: CASSSGQPDTQYF.

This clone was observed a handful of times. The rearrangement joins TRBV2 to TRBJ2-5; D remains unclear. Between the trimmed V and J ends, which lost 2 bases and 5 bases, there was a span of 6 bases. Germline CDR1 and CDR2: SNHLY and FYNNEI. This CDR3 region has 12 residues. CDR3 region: CASSELLETQYF. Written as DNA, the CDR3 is TGTGCCAGCAGTGAATTATTGGAGACCCAGTACTTC. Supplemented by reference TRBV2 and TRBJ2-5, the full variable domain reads EPEVTQTPSHQVTQMGQEVILRCVPISNHLYFYWYRQILGQKVEFLVSFYNNEISEKSEIFDDQFSVERPDGSNFTLKIRSTKLEDSAMYFCASSELLETQYFGPGTRLLVL.

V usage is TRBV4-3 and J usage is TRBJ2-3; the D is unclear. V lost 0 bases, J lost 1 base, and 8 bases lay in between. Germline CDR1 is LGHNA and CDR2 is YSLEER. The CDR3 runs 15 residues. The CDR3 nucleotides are TGCGCCAGCAGCCAAGATGGTTTGGGCACAGATACGCAGTATTTT. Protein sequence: CASSQDGLGTDTQYF.

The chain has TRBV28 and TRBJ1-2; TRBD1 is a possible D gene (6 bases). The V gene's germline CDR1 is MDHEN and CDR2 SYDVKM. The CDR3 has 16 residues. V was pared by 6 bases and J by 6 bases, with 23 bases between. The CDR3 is CASSTGTSKRVHGYTF. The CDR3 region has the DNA TGTGCCAGCAGCACCGGGACATCAAAGCGGGTGCATGGCTACACCTTC.

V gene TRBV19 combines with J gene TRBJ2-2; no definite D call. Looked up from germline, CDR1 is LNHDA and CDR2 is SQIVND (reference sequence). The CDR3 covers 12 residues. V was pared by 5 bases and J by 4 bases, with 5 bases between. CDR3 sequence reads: CASSHLTGELFF. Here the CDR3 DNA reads TGTGCCAGTAGTCACCTCACCGGGGAGCTGTTTTTT.

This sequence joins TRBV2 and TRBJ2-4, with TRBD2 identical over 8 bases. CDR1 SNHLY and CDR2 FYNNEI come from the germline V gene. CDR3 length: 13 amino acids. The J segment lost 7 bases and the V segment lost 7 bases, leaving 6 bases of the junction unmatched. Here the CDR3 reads CASTVGLVNIQYF. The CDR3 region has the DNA TGTGCCAGCACCGTGGGACTAGTGAACATTCAGTACTTC.

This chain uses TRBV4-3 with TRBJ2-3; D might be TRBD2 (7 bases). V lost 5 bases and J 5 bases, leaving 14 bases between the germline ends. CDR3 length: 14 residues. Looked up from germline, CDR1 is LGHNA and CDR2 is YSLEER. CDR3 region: CASSGGGGGDTQYF. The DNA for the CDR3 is TGCGCCAGCAGCGGGGGAGGGGGTGGAGATACGCAGTATTTT.

CDR3 sequence: CASSPGQPYEQYF. The DNA for the CDR3 is TGTGCCAGCAGCCCTGGACAGCCATACGAGCAGTACTTC. V gene TRBV7-8 combines with J gene TRBJ2-7; a weak D match, TRBD1 (6 bases). The germline V and J ends were trimmed by 5 bases and 4 bases, with 12 bases remaining between them. CDR1 and CDR2 from the germline V gene are SGHVS and FQNEAQ. The CDR3 is 13 amino acids.

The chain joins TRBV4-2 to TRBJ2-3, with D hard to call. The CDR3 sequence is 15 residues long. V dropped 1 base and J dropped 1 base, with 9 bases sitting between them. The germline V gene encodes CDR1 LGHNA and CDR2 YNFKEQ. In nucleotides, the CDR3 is TGTGCCAGCAGCCAAGCCACGCTCCGCACAGATACGCAGTATTTT. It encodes CASSQATLRTDTQYF.

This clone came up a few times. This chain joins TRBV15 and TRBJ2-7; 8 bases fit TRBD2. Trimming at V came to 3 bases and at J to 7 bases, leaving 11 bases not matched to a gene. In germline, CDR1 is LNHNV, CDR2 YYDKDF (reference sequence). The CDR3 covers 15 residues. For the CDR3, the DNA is TGTGCCACCAGCAGGGTACCGGGAGGGCCTGGGGAGCAGTACTTC. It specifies CATSRVPGGPGEQYF.

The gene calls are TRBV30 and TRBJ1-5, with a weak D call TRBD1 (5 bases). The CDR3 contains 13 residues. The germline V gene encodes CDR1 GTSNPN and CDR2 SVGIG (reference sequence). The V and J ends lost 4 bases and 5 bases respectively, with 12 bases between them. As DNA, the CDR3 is TGTGCCTGGAATCTAGGGGTGGATCAGCCCCAGCATTTT. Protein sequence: CAWNLGVDQPQHF.

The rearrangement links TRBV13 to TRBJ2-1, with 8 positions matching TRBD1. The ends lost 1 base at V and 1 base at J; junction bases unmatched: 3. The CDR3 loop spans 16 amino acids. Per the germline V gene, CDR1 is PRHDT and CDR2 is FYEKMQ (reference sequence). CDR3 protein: CASSLVRGRSYNEQFF. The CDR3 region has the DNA TGTGCCAGCAGCTTAGTCAGGGGGCGATCCTACAATGAGCAGTTCTTC.

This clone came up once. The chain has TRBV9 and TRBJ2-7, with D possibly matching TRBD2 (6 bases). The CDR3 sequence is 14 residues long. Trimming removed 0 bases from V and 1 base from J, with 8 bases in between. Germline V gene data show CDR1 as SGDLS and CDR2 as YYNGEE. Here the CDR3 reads CASSVGRGSYEQYF. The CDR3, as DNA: TGTGCCAGCAGCGTAGGGCGGGGTTCCTACGAGCAGTACTTC.

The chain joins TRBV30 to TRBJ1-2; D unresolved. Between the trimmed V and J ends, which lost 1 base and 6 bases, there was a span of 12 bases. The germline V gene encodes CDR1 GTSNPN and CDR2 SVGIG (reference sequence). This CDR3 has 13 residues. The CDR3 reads CAWSAGFEDGYTF. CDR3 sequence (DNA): TGTGCCTGGAGTGCCGGGTTCGAGGATGGCTACACCTTC.

CDR3 DNA sequence: TGTGCCAGCAGCCCCGGCCGGATCTTATCTTCCTACGAGCAGTACTTC. Protein product: CASSPGRILSSYEQYF. This chain joins TRBV28 and TRBJ2-7, with no clear D. Trimming cost V 6 bases and J 1 base, with 19 bases left between them. The CDR3 length is 16 residues. Germline V gene lookup returns CDR1 MDHEN and CDR2 SYDVKM.

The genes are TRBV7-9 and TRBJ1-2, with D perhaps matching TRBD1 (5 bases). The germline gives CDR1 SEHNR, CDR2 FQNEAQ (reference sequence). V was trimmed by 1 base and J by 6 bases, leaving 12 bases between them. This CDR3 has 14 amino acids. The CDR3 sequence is CASSLGGKGDGYTF. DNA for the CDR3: TGTGCCAGCAGCTTAGGGGGTAAAGGGGATGGCTACACCTTC.

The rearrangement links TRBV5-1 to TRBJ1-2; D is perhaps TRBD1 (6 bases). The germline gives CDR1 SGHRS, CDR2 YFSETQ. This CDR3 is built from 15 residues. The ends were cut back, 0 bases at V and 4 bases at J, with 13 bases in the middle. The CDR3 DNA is TGCGCCAGCAGCTTGGAACAGGGATCGGGCTATGGCTACACCTTC. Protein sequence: CASSLEQGSGYGYTF.

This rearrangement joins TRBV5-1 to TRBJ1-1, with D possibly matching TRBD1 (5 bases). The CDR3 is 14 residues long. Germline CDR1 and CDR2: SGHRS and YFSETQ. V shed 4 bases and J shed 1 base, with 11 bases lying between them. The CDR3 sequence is CASSPGTGNTEAFF. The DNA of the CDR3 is TGCGCCAGCAGCCCAGGGACGGGGAACACTGAAGCTTTCTTT. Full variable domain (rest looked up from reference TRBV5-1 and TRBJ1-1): KAGVTQTPRYLIKTRGQQVTLSCSPISGHRSVSWYQQTPGQGLQFLFEYFSETQRNKGNFPGRFSGRQFSNSRSEMNVSTLELGDSALYLCASSPGTGNTEAFFGQGTRLTVV.

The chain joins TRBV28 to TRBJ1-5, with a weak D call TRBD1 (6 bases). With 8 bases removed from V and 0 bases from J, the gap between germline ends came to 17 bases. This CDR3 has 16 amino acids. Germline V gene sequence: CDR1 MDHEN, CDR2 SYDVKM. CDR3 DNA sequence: TGTGCCAGCGGCGGCAGGACAGCTTTTAGCAATCAGCCCCAGCATTTT. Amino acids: CASGGRTAFSNQPQHF.

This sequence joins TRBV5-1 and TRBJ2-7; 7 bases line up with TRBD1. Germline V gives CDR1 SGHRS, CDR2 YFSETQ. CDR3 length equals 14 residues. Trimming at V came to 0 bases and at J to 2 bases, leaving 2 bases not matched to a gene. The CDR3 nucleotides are TGCGCCAGCAGCTTGGGGCAGGGGGCCTACGAGCAGTACTTC. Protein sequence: CASSLGQGAYEQYF.

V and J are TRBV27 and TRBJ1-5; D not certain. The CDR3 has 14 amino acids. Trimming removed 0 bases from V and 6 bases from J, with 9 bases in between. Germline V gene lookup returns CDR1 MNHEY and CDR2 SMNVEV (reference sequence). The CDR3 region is CASSLSVWSQPQHF. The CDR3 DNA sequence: TGTGCCAGCAGTTTATCGGTTTGGAGTCAGCCCCAGCATTTT.

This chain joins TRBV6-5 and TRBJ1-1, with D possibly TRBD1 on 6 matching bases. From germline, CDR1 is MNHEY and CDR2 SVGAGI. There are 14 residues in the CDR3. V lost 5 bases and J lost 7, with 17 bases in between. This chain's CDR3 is CASSGQGTRGEAFF. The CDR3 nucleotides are TGTGCCAGCAGTGGCCAAGGGACAAGGGGTGAAGCTTTCTTT.

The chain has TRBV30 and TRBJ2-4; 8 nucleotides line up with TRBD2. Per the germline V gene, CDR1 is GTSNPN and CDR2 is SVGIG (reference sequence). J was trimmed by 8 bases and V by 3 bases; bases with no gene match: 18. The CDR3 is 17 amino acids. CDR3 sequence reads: CAWRASYSSGSGDIQYF. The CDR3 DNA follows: TGTGCCTGGAGGGCCTCCTATTCGAGCGGGAGTGGGGACATTCAGTACTTC.

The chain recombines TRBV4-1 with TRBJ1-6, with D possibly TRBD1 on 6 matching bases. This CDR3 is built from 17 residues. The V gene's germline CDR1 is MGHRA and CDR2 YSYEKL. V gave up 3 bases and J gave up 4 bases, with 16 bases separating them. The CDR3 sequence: CASSHTTGGAYNSPLHF. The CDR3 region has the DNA TGCGCCAGCAGCCACACAACCGGGGGCGCGTATAATTCACCCCTCCACTTT.

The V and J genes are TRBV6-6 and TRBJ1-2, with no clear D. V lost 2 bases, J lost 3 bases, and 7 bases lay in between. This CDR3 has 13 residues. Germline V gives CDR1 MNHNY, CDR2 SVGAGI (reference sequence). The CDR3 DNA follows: TGTGCCAGCAGTTACGATTTGTACTATGGCTACACCTTC. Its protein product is CASSYDLYYGYTF.